The rows below give T cell receptor beta chains drawn from one sample of a study of shared clonotypes between healthy human individuals. Repertoires were generated with immunoSEQ multiplex PCR, while TCRdb's copy carries only in-frame clones and drops some. Among about 1 million clones, approximately 76% were seen once, and the ten largest hold around 1.5%. The sequenced material came from memory CD4+ T cells sorted from blood. These receptors were taken from a man aged 18 to 29 in good health. The CDR3 runs from the conserved cysteine through the conserved F or W. D genes are given only for firm matches. Clone size, where shown, is once, few, many, or a class for clones that have expanded.

d_gene: TRBD1
len: 14
abundance: once
v_gene: TRBV5-1
j_gene: TRBJ1-2
CDR3nt: TGCGCCAGCAGCTTAACAGGGGGCTCGGGTGGCTACACCTTC
CDR3aa: CASSLTGGSGGYTF

d_gene: TRBD2
len: 12
abundance: NA
v_gene: TRBV2
j_gene: TRBJ2-2
CDR3nt: TGTGCCGGGGGTAGCGGGCCCGGGGAGCTGTTTTTT
CDR3aa: CAGGSGPGELFF

d_gene: NA
len: 14
abundance: NA
v_gene: TRBV6-6
j_gene: TRBJ1-4
CDR3nt: TGTGCCAGCAGTCGAGGTGGAATGGATGAAAAACTGTTTTTT
CDR3aa: CASSRGGMDEKLFF

d_gene: NA
len: 17
abundance: NA
v_gene: TRBV19
j_gene: TRBJ1-2
CDR3nt: TGTGCCAGTAGTTTCTCTCAACCCCGGGCCTCCAACTATGGCTACACCTTC
CDR3aa: CASSFSQPRASNYGYTF

d_gene: NA
len: 12
abundance: NA
v_gene: TRBV9
j_gene: TRBJ2-2
CDR3nt: TGTGCCAGCAGCGTAGGAGTGGGGGAGCTGTTTTTT
CDR3aa: CASSVGVGELFF

d_gene: NA
len: 11
abundance: NA
v_gene: TRBV20-1
j_gene: TRBJ2-4
CDR3nt: TGCAGTGCTAAGCTTGGAGGCATTCAGTACTTC
CDR3aa: CSAKLGGIQYF

d_gene: NA
len: 14
abundance: NA
v_gene: TRBV2
j_gene: TRBJ1-1
CDR3nt: TGTGCCAGCAGGACGGGACTCCAGAACACTGAAGCTTTCTTT
CDR3aa: CASRTGLQNTEAFF

d_gene: NA
len: 14
abundance: NA
v_gene: TRBV15
j_gene: TRBJ2-2
CDR3nt: TGTGCCACCAGCAGAGATCCGAACACCGGGGAGCTGTTTTTT
CDR3aa: CATSRDPNTGELFF

d_gene: NA
len: 15
abundance: NA
v_gene: TRBV21-1
j_gene: TRBJ2-5
CDR3nt: TGTGCCAGGGCTTCCCGGGACAGGGGGCAAGAGACCCAGTACTTC
CDR3aa: CARASRDRGQETQYF

d_gene: TRBD2
len: 17
abundance: NA
v_gene: TRBV7-3
j_gene: TRBJ2-2
CDR3nt: TGTGCCAGCAGCAGCGATACTAGCGGGGGGCGCACCGGGGAGCTGTTTTTT
CDR3aa: CASSSDTSGGRTGELFF

d_gene: NA
len: 15
abundance: NA
v_gene: TRBV21-1
j_gene: TRBJ1-5
CDR3nt: TGTGCCGAAAGATGTAGGGACAGGGGGACTCAGCCCCAGCATTTT
CDR3aa: CAERCRDRGTQPQHF

d_gene: NA
len: 18
abundance: NA
v_gene: TRBV5-8
j_gene: TRBJ2-6
CDR3nt: TGTGCCAGCAGCTTCATTGACAGGTCTAATGCTGGGGCCAACGTCCTGACTTTC
CDR3aa: CASSFIDRSNAGANVLTF

d_gene: NA
len: 19
abundance: NA
v_gene: TRBV1
j_gene: TRBJ1-3
CDR3nt: TGCACCAGCAGCCAAGCCTTAAATACCGGGCCCTACTCTGGAAACACCATATATTTT
CDR3aa: CTSSQALNTGPYSGNTIYF

d_gene: TRBD1
len: 16
abundance: few
v_gene: TRBV2
j_gene: TRBJ2-7
CDR3nt: TGTGCCAGCAGGATGGGGGGACAGGGTTACTCCTACGAGCAGTACTTC
CDR3aa: CASRMGGQGYSYEQYF

d_gene: NA
len: 14
abundance: few
v_gene: TRBV29-1
j_gene: TRBJ2-5
CDR3nt: TGCAGCGTTGAAGATTGGCCAGGGGGGGAGACCCAGTACTTC
CDR3aa: CSVEDWPGGETQYF

d_gene: NA
len: 16
abundance: NA
v_gene: TRBV6-6
j_gene: TRBJ2-1
CDR3nt: TGTGCCAGCAGTTACTTCCCCCCGGACGTAGGAACCGAGCAGTTCTTC
CDR3aa: CASSYFPPDVGTEQFF

d_gene: NA
len: 16
abundance: many
v_gene: TRBV30
j_gene: TRBJ2-2
CDR3nt: TGTGCCTGGAAACGCAAACAGGGACTGGGAACCGGGGAGCTGTTTTTT
CDR3aa: CAWKRKQGLGTGELFF

d_gene: TRBD1
len: 13
abundance: NA
v_gene: TRBV10-3
j_gene: TRBJ2-2
CDR3nt: TGTGCCATTGGGACAGGGGGCACCGGGGAGCTGTTTTTT
CDR3aa: CAIGTGGTGELFF

d_gene: NA
len: 15
abundance: NA
v_gene: TRBV5-6
j_gene: TRBJ2-5
CDR3nt: TGTGCCAGCAGCCCGGTTGTACAGCTACAAGAGACCCAGTACTTC
CDR3aa: CASSPVVQLQETQYF

d_gene: TRBD1
len: 14
abundance: NA
v_gene: TRBV6-1
j_gene: TRBJ1-2
CDR3nt: TGTGCCAGCAGTGAAGCGGCTCGGGACAGGGGGTACACCTTC
CDR3aa: CASSEAARDRGYTF

d_gene: TRBD1
len: 14
abundance: NA
v_gene: TRBV5-6
j_gene: TRBJ1-6
CDR3nt: TGTGCCAGCAGCGGCGGACAGGGGCGCTCACCCCTCCACTTT
CDR3aa: CASSGGQGRSPLHF

d_gene: NA
len: 12
abundance: few
v_gene: TRBV28
j_gene: TRBJ1-4
CDR3nt: TGTGCCAGCCTCGATGGTGGTGAAAAACTGTTTTTT
CDR3aa: CASLDGGEKLFF

d_gene: NA
len: 16
abundance: few
v_gene: TRBV5-4
j_gene: TRBJ2-1
CDR3nt: TGTGCCAGCAGCTTGGCCTCTTTATCCTCTCGCAGTGAGCAGTTCTTC
CDR3aa: CASSLASLSSRSEQFF

d_gene: NA
len: 15
abundance: NA
v_gene: TRBV5-4
j_gene: TRBJ1-4
CDR3nt: TGTGCCAGCAGCTTGTCCTTAGGGTCTAATGAAAAACTGTTTTTT
CDR3aa: CASSLSLGSNEKLFF

d_gene: TRBD2
len: 16
abundance: NA
v_gene: TRBV6-1
j_gene: TRBJ2-4
CDR3nt: TGTGCCAGCAGTGAAGGGGCTAGCGGGCGGCGAAACATTCAGTACTTC
CDR3aa: CASSEGASGRRNIQYF

d_gene: NA
len: 17
abundance: NA
v_gene: TRBV30
j_gene: TRBJ1-2
CDR3nt: TGTGCCTGGAGACCCCCCTTGGACAGTCAGGCGCTCTATGGCTACACCTTC
CDR3aa: CAWRPPLDSQALYGYTF

d_gene: NA
len: 15
abundance: NA
v_gene: TRBV10-3
j_gene: TRBJ2-7
CDR3nt: TGTGCCATCAGTGAGTCGAGAGGGTTTAGCTACGAGCAGTACTTC
CDR3aa: CAISESRGFSYEQYF

d_gene: NA
len: 12
abundance: NA
v_gene: TRBV5-6
j_gene: TRBJ2-7
CDR3nt: TGTGCCAGCAGCCCTCAGGGGAGGGAGCAGTACTTC
CDR3aa: CASSPQGREQYF

d_gene: TRBD1
len: 14
abundance: NA
v_gene: TRBV2
j_gene: TRBJ1-2
CDR3nt: TGTGCCAGCAGTGCCAGTTCGGGACAGGGTAGCTACACCTTC
CDR3aa: CASSASSGQGSYTF

d_gene: NA
len: 13
abundance: NA
v_gene: TRBV11-3
j_gene: TRBJ2-7
CDR3nt: TGTGCCAGCAGCTCACAGGGAATTGACGAGCAGTACTTC
CDR3aa: CASSSQGIDEQYF

d_gene: TRBD2
len: 17
abundance: NA
v_gene: TRBV5-4
j_gene: TRBJ2-5
CDR3nt: TGTGCCAGCAGCTTAGGGGGGACTAGCGGATTACAAGAGACCCAGTACTTC
CDR3aa: CASSLGGTSGLQETQYF

d_gene: NA
len: 18
abundance: NA
v_gene: TRBV11-2
j_gene: TRBJ2-1
CDR3nt: TGTGCCAGCAGCTTTGAAAGTCTGACCACGGTTTTATACAATGAGCAGTTCTTC
CDR3aa: CASSFESLTTVLYNEQFF

d_gene: NA
len: 12
abundance: NA
v_gene: TRBV29-1
j_gene: TRBJ2-5
CDR3nt: TGCAGCGTTGGGCAGGGGCTTACGACCCAGTACTTC
CDR3aa: CSVGQGLTTQYF

d_gene: TRBD1
len: 14
abundance: once
v_gene: TRBV2
j_gene: TRBJ1-1
CDR3nt: TGTGCCAGCAGTACCCGACAGGGAGGCACTGAAGCTTTCTTT
CDR3aa: CASSTRQGGTEAFF

d_gene: NA
len: 14
abundance: NA
v_gene: TRBV5-6
j_gene: TRBJ1-5
CDR3nt: TGTGCCAGCAGCGGCCGGACAGGCAATCAGCCCCAGCATTTT
CDR3aa: CASSGRTGNQPQHF

d_gene: NA
len: 17
abundance: NA
v_gene: TRBV14
j_gene: TRBJ2-3
CDR3nt: TGTGCCAGCAGCCAGACCGGGGCCAGAACGCTCACAGATACGCAGTATTTT
CDR3aa: CASSQTGARTLTDTQYF

d_gene: NA
len: 14
abundance: NA
v_gene: TRBV10-3
j_gene: TRBJ2-4
CDR3nt: TGTGCCATCAGTGATCAGGCAGGGGTCGGCATTCAGTACTTC
CDR3aa: CAISDQAGVGIQYF

d_gene: NA
len: 14
abundance: NA
v_gene: TRBV7-9
j_gene: TRBJ2-7
CDR3nt: TGTGCCAGCAGCTTAGATCGCAGGGACGACGAGCAGTACTTC
CDR3aa: CASSLDRRDDEQYF

d_gene: NA
len: 13
abundance: NA
v_gene: TRBV5-1
j_gene: TRBJ1-1
CDR3nt: TGCGCCAGCAGCGCCGGGGCGAACACTGAAGCTTTCTTT
CDR3aa: CASSAGANTEAFF

d_gene: TRBD2
len: 16
abundance: NA
v_gene: TRBV30
j_gene: TRBJ2-5
CDR3nt: TGTGCCAGTAACCCCGGGACTAGCGGGGGGCGGGAGACCCAGTACTTC
CDR3aa: CASNPGTSGGRETQYF

d_gene: TRBD1
len: 14
abundance: many
v_gene: TRBV6-6
j_gene: TRBJ1-3
CDR3nt: TGTGCCAGCAGTGCCGGGACAGGGAGGCACACCATATATTTT
CDR3aa: CASSAGTGRHTIYF

d_gene: TRBD1
len: 17
abundance: NA
v_gene: TRBV5-1
j_gene: TRBJ1-5
CDR3nt: TGCGCCAGCAGCGTGGGGACAGGGGGCGACCGCAATCAGCCCCAGCATTTT
CDR3aa: CASSVGTGGDRNQPQHF

d_gene: TRBD1
len: 17
abundance: NA
v_gene: TRBV2
j_gene: TRBJ1-5
CDR3nt: TGTGCCAGCACCGGGACAGGGGCCGCCTATAGCAATCAGCCCCAGCATTTT
CDR3aa: CASTGTGAAYSNQPQHF

d_gene: TRBD1
len: 15
abundance: NA
v_gene: TRBV4-1
j_gene: TRBJ2-3
CDR3nt: TGCGCCAGCAGCCTAACAGGGGGAGACACAGATACGCAGTATTTT
CDR3aa: CASSLTGGDTDTQYF

d_gene: NA
len: 14
abundance: few
v_gene: TRBV2
j_gene: TRBJ1-6
CDR3nt: TGTGCCAGCAGCCACAGGGTTGGGGATTCACCCCTCCACTTT
CDR3aa: CASSHRVGDSPLHF

d_gene: TRBD2
len: 16
abundance: NA
v_gene: TRBV2
j_gene: TRBJ2-7
CDR3nt: TGTGCCAGCACCCGGGGACTAGCGGGGGGACAATACGAGCAGTACTTC
CDR3aa: CASTRGLAGGQYEQYF

d_gene: NA
len: 14
abundance: few
v_gene: TRBV6-1
j_gene: TRBJ1-1
CDR3nt: TGTGCCAGCAGCCCAACGCGGGGCAACACTGAAGCTTTCTTT
CDR3aa: CASSPTRGNTEAFF

d_gene: NA
len: 14
abundance: NA
v_gene: TRBV2
j_gene: TRBJ1-1
CDR3nt: TGTGCCAGCAGTGAAGCGGTCGCCTGGGTAGGCGCTTTCTTT
CDR3aa: CASSEAVAWVGAFF